Following are 3 T cell receptor beta chains from one sample sequenced in a study of blood T cells in healthy people across ages. Through a sample-barcoded 5' primer and a J-beta primer mix, a second PCR was run for 7 to 11 cycles. TCRdb re-derived calls from the 5' RACE reads in MiXCR, one entry per CDR3 protein. The table shows 650,000 to 800,000 distinct CDR3 sequences, with around two fifths occurring only once. The sequenced material came from blood. The receptor source for this set is a man in his sixties in good health.

V and J are TRBV2 and TRBJ2-5; 8 nucleotides match TRBD2. V lost 6 bases, J lost 11 bases, and 11 bases stayed unmatched. The CDR3 has 13 amino acids. Germline lookup yields CDR1 SNHLY and CDR2 FYNNEI. CDR3 nucleotides: TGTGCCAGCAGACGGGAGGGCCACAATGAGCAGTACTTC. Encoded protein: CASRREGHNEQYF.

The chain recombines TRBV6-1 with TRBJ1-1; D gene ambiguous. Per germline, CDR1 MNHNS and CDR2 SASEGT. Trimming cost V 6 bases and J 1 base, with 9 bases left between them. The CDR3 loop spans 13 amino acids. This CDR3 is CASSLRKNTEAFF. CDR3 nucleotide sequence: TGTGCCAGCAGCTTGCGGAAGAACACTGAAGCTTTCTTT.

This clonotype was seen a few times. V gene TRBV4-3 combines with J gene TRBJ2-1; D is perhaps TRBD2 (6 bases). Germline V gives CDR1 LGHNA, CDR2 YSLEER. V was cut by 4 bases and J by 5 bases, with 15 bases left in between. This CDR3 is built from 15 residues. This CDR3 reads CASSLSSEVHNEQFF. CDR3 DNA sequence: TGCGCCAGCAGCCTCTCTAGCGAGGTACACAATGAGCAGTTCTTC.